This T cell receptor beta chain was documented in a study of blood T cell repertoires in COVID-19 (dated by TCRdb to 2018 to 2020). About the investigation overall: Samples from collaborators originated in the United States, Italy and Spain and spanned both the acute and convalescent phases of COVID-19. The prospective study material was composed of cDNA or gDNA derived from T cells, B-cell-depleted T cells, or PBMCs. The dataset comprised deeply sampled blood TCRbeta repertoires from subjects exposed to, actively infected with, or recovered from COVID-19. The repertoires were released in a freely available public database meant as a resource for research on the immune response to SARS-CoV-2. The samples were drawn from two sources: the first 160 participants of the ongoing ImmuneRACE study, and 950 to 1,500 subjects contributed by 6 global collaborators. The sample metadata nearly always contained a de-identified subject ID, COVID-19 status, age in years and sex. Where available, HLA class I and class II types were obtained from metadata supplied by the sample provider rather than from assay-based typing. Overall study outcomes, separate from this receptor: How much clinical and demographic metadata was included differed by source and by participant, and the metadata was provided uncurated.

Each collaborating institution followed its own protocols to collect whole blood in K2EDTA tubes. For TCRbeta analysis, collaborators shipped samples as frozen whole blood, isolated PBMCs, or DNA extracted from either of those sample types. Points on this clone: Its antigen remains unidentified. Base quality data are lacking; no much larger clone is found one base away.

TCRbeta CDR3 regions were amplified from genomic DNA using the immunoSEQ Assay, a bias-controlled multiplex PCR. On the authors' methods: The number of nucleated cells in each sample was estimated from the amplification of reference gene primers within the assay. Sequence reads were collapsed and filtered to measure the absolute abundance of every unique TCRbeta CDR3 rearrangement. For each sample, productive Simpson clonality was calculated by taking the square root of Simpson's diversity index across productive rearrangements. The clones in this table, taken by TCRdb from immuneACCESS, are in-frame only. Not every clone is retained; where verified, under half of the shortfall comes from an unresolved V gene, and the cause of the rest is unknown. The D gene and trimming were derived from the DNA, and the V and J assignments and clone size from that table. For this sample the table gives 58,000 or so clones, of which about 79% were detected only once. The top ten clonotypes cover approximately 4.9% of the sample.

The germline V gene supplies CDR1 SQVTM and CDR2 ANQGSEA. The junction shows trimming of 5 bases on V and 3 bases on J, plus 14 bases between the germline ends. Its CDR3 holds 13 amino acids, cysteine through phenylalanine. Of the read, only the CDR3 DNA is kept; its 39 bases are in frame from base 1. The chain links TRBV29-1 with TRBJ2-7, with TRBD1 perhaps the D gene, on 7 matching bases. The TCR sequence derives from a human donor in a cohort sampled during active COVID-19. The specimen was peripheral blood. CDR3 reads: CSVWGQGGYEQYF. The sequenced DNA: TGCAGCGTTTGGGGGCAGGGGGGCTACGAGCAGTACTTC.